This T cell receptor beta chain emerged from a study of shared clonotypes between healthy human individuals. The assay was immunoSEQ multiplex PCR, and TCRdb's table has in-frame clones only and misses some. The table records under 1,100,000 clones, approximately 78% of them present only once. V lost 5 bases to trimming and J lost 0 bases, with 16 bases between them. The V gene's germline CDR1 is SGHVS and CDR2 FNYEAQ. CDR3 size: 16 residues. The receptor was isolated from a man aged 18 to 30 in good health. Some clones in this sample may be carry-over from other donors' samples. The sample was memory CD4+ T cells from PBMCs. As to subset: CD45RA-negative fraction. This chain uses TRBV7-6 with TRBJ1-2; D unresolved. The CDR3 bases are TGTGCCAGCAGCCGAGCTGGAGGCCAATCTAACTATGGCTACACCTTC. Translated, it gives CASSRAGGQSNYGYTF.